The rows below give T cell receptor beta chains drawn from one sample of a study of T cell responses to AZD1222 COVID-19 vaccine. Assay used: immunoSEQ multiplex PCR; TCRdb lists only in-frame clones, some missing. Of around 100,000 clones detected, about 87% appear once; the ten largest clones hold about 3%. This specimen was peripheral blood, taken on day 0 of AZD1222 vaccination. The receptor set was obtained from an adult in good health. Each CDR3 is given without its conserved first and last residue. D genes are given only for firm matches.

j_gene | v_gene | d_gene | CDR3aa
TRBJ1-3 | TRBV5-1 | TRBD1 | ASSVRTGSGNTIY
TRBJ2-7 | TRBV20-1 | NA | SAQSSLEQY
TRBJ2-7 | TRBV5-5 | TRBD2 | ASSFAAGGTYEQY
TRBJ1-4 | TRBV7-3 | NA | ASSQTTGSNEKLF
TRBJ1-6 | TRBV9 | NA | ASSVDNSPLH
TRBJ2-2 | TRBV2 | NA | ASSNRVTRNTGELF
TRBJ1-1 | TRBV29-1 | TRBD1 | SASSLRQGGTEAF
TRBJ1-2 | TRBV5-1 | TRBD1 | ASGPGDRVFNYGYT
TRBJ2-7 | TRBV18 | NA | ASSPRGDRVSYEQY
TRBJ1-3 | TRBV27 | TRBD1 | ASSLSWTGSSGNTIY
TRBJ2-5 | TRBV19 | TRBD2 | ASSKGTSGFTYQETQY
TRBJ2-2 | TRBV9 | NA | ASSVRPTNTGELF
TRBJ2-1 | TRBV5-1 | TRBD1 | ASSSQGAGNEQF
TRBJ2-2 | TRBV5-6 | NA | ASSLRGSGELF
TRBJ2-2 | TRBV7-2 | NA | ASSLGPAASTGELF
TRBJ1-2 | TRBV3-1/TRBV3-2 | NA | ASSQFELYGYT
TRBJ1-1 | TRBV9 | NA | ASSGGLNTEAF
TRBJ2-2 | TRBV6-4 | NA | ASRRDSANTGELF
TRBJ1-2 | TRBV7-9 | NA | ASSFSQGNYGYT
TRBJ2-1 | TRBV7-9 | NA | ASSLRVGQSNEQF
TRBJ2-2 | TRBV6-4 | NA | ASSDSPPGELF
TRBJ1-2 | TRBV19 | NA | ASSFRGANYGYT
TRBJ2-3 | TRBV21-1 | NA | ASIVRGPYTDTQY
TRBJ2-7 | TRBV15 | NA | ATSRGAETYEQY